What follows are 30 T cell receptor beta chains derived from one specimen sequenced in a study of identical twins. TCRdb fed the 5' RACE reads into MiXCR, producing one record per CDR3 protein. The table has 260,000 or so distinct CDR3 sequences, 6.5% to 9% seen once. The same specimen was also included in a second study, on yellow fever vaccine responses in identical twins.

The sample was CD8+ T cells sorted from blood. The receptor source for this set is a woman younger than 35 in good health.

This clonotype appeared a few times. V usage is TRBV5-1 and J usage is TRBJ2-5; D not certain. CDR3 length: 11 residues. Deletions cut 4 bases from V and 4 bases from J, with 5 bases between. Per germline, CDR1 SGHRS and CDR2 YFSETQ. For the CDR3, the DNA is TGCGCCAGCAGCCATCTAGAGACCCAGTACTTC. Translation: CASSHLETQYF.

This clonotype appeared a few times. This chain uses TRBV7-2 with TRBJ2-1; 9 bases are a match to TRBD2. The germline CDR1 and CDR2 sequences are SGHTA and FQGNSA. The V and J ends lost 5 bases and 0 bases, in that order; junction bases with no gene match: 8. This CDR3 comprises 17 residues. The CDR3 region is CASSTGLAVLSYNEQFF. In DNA form, the CDR3 reads TGTGCCAGCAGCACGGGACTAGCAGTCCTCTCCTACAATGAGCAGTTCTTC.

This clonotype was recorded many times. The chain employs TRBV24-1 and TRBJ1-5; 8 nucleotides align to TRBD1. Germline CDR1 is KGHDR and CDR2 is SFDVKD. The length of the CDR3 is 16 residues. The V and J ends lost 4 bases and 3 bases, in that order; junction bases with no gene match: 7. CDR3: CATSDSGTGYNQPQHF. In DNA, the CDR3 is TGTGCCACCAGTGACTCCGGGACAGGTTACAATCAGCCCCAGCATTTT.

This sequence joins TRBV11-2 and TRBJ1-1; D unclear. Per the germline V gene, CDR1 is SGHAT and CDR2 is FQNNGV. Trimming took off 5 bases at V and 0 bases at J, with 10 bases between the two ends. This CDR3 is built from 14 residues. In nucleotides, the CDR3 is TGTGCCAGCAGCCCTTTTTTACTGAACACTGAAGCTTTCTTT. Protein sequence: CASSPFLLNTEAFF.

This clonotype was seen only a few times. The rearrangement links TRBV11-2 to TRBJ2-1; 8 positions agree with TRBD2. The J segment lost 2 bases and the V segment lost 3 bases, leaving 3 bases of the junction unmatched. The CDR3 length is 15 residues. Germline CDR1 reads SGHAT; CDR2 reads FQNNGV. CDR3 sequence reads: CASSFEAGAYNEQFF. Written as DNA, the CDR3 is TGTGCCAGCAGCTTCGAAGCGGGGGCCTACAATGAGCAGTTCTTC.

This clonotype was recorded many times. The rearrangement joins TRBV12-3 or TRBV12-4 to TRBJ1-1; D gene uncertain. V lost 7 bases and J 4 bases, leaving 7 bases between the germline ends. The length of the CDR3 is 11 residues. The CDR3 protein is CASTPGTEAFF. The CDR3 DNA sequence: TGTGCCAGCACCCCGGGCACTGAAGCTTTCTTT.

This clonotype was counted at least ten times. J is TRBJ2-3 and V is TRBV27; D call uncertain. The CDR3 consists of 13 residues. Trimming took off 2 bases at V and 3 bases at J, with 6 bases between the two ends. Per the germline V gene, CDR1 is MNHEY and CDR2 is SMNVEV (reference sequence). CDR3 residues: CASSLQWTDTQYF. The CDR3 DNA follows: TGTGCCAGCAGTTTACAATGGACAGATACGCAGTATTTT.

A few counts support this clonotype. The rearrangement uses TRBV9 and TRBJ1-2; no definite D call. V was clipped by 3 bases and J by 5 bases, with 17 bases between them. The germline CDR1 and CDR2 sequences are SGDLS and YYNGEE. The CDR3 contains 15 residues. The CDR3: CASSAHTGYRYGYTF. CDR3 in DNA: TGTGCCAGCAGCGCCCACACGGGGTATCGGTATGGCTACACCTTC.

The V and J genes are TRBV7-9 and TRBJ1-2, with 7 bases fitting TRBD1. From germline, CDR1 is SEHNR and CDR2 FQNEAQ (reference sequence). CDR3 length: 13 amino acids. V lost 2 bases to trimming and J lost 8 bases; unmatched junction nucleotides: 5. The CDR3 DNA reads as TGTGCCAGCAGCTTAAACAGGGGCCACGGCTACACCTTC. Translated: CASSLNRGHGYTF.

This clonotype showed up many times. The chain couples TRBV13 to TRBJ2-3; 10 nucleotides line up with TRBD2. The CDR3 spans 17 residues. Germline CDR1 reads PRHDT; CDR2 reads FYEKMQ (reference sequence). Trimming took 5 bases from V and 8 from J; bases not matched to a gene: 16. The CDR3 DNA is TGTGCCAGCAGCCCAACCCGGGCTAGCGGGAGAAGTGGTACGCAGTATTTT. It encodes CASSPTRASGRSGTQYF. Complete variable domain (other parts from reference TRBV13 and TRBJ2-3): AAGVIQSPRHLIKEKRETATLKCYPIPRHDTVYWYQQGPGQDPQFLISFYEKMQSDKGSIPDRFSAQQFSDYHSELNMSSLELGDSALYFCASSPTRASGRSGTQYFGPGTRLTVL.

V gene TRBV6-1 combines with J gene TRBJ2-3; 7 bases are shared with TRBD1. The CDR3 has 17 residues. V lost 8 bases to trimming and J lost 2 bases; unmatched junction nucleotides: 16. Germline lookup yields CDR1 MNHNS and CDR2 SASEGT. The CDR3 DNA is TGTGCCAGCCCCTTAAACAGACAGGGATCGGACACAGATACGCAGTATTTT. Amino acids: CASPLNRQGSDTDTQYF.

In this sample, this clonotype turned up a few times. V gene TRBV28 combines with J gene TRBJ2-7; 12 bases are shared with TRBD2. The length of the CDR3 is 14 residues. The V and J ends lost 6 bases and 7 bases, in that order; junction bases with no gene match: 7. Per the germline V gene, CDR1 is MDHEN and CDR2 is SYDVKM. CDR3 residues: CASSWTSGIFEQYF. CDR3 nucleotides: TGTGCCAGCAGCTGGACTAGCGGGATTTTTGAGCAGTACTTC. Looking up the rest from reference TRBV28 and TRBJ2-7 gives the full variable domain: DVKVTQSSRYLVKRTGEKVFLECVQDMDHENMFWYRQDPGLGLRLIYFSYDVKMKEKGDIPEGYSVSREKKERFSLILESASTNQTSMYLCASSWTSGIFEQYFGPGTRLTVT.

This clonotype was recorded at least ten times. The V gene is TRBV9, the J gene TRBJ1-2; D unclear. Trimming left V 3 bases short and J 7 bases short, with 7 bases between. Germline V CDR1 and CDR2: SGDLS, YYNGEE. The CDR3 loop spans 11 amino acids. The CDR3 region has the DNA TGTGCCAGCAGCGCTTCCATTGGCTACACCTTC. Translation gives CASSASIGYTF.

At least ten counts were recorded for this clonotype. V usage is TRBV28 and J usage is TRBJ2-7, with 7 bases lining up with TRBD1. The germline CDR1 and CDR2 sequences are MDHEN and SYDVKM. The CDR3 runs 14 residues. The V and J ends lost 7 bases and 0 bases, in that order; junction bases with no gene match: 6. CDR3 in DNA: TGTGCCAGCACCAGACAGGGTAGCTCCTACGAGCAGTACGTC. Protein sequence: CASTRQGSSYEQYV.

This clonotype appeared a few times. The rearrangement links TRBV27 to TRBJ2-7, with D maybe TRBD1 (6 bases). The CDR3 spans 16 residues. Germline CDR1 MNHEY, CDR2 SMNVEV (reference sequence). The germline V and J ends were trimmed by 5 bases and 3 bases, with 20 bases remaining between them. The CDR3 loop is CASSTHRRDKFYEQYF. The DNA of the CDR3 is TGTGCCAGCAGTACCCATCGTCGGGACAAGTTCTACGAGCAGTACTTC.

This clonotype was recorded a few times. In DNA form, the CDR3 reads TGTGCCAGCAGTTCCCCTTGGGGAAAGAATGAGCAGTTCTTC. Translated: CASSSPWGKNEQFF. The chain couples TRBV28 to TRBJ2-1; D call uncertain. V was pared by 4 bases and J by 7 bases, with 14 bases between. Germline CDR1 is MDHEN and CDR2 is SYDVKM. The CDR3 runs 14 residues.

This clonotype was seen ten or more times. The chain couples TRBV24-1 to TRBJ2-2, with D hard to call. V was cut by 0 bases and J by 0 bases, with 19 bases left in between. CDR1 and CDR2 from the germline V gene are KGHDR and SFDVKD. The CDR3 covers 20 residues. DNA of the CDR3: TGTGCCACCAGTGATTTGTACAGCCTGTCCCTGCCTCCGAACACCGGGGAGCTGTTTTTT. Translated, it gives CATSDLYSLSLPPNTGELFF.

This clonotype was detected a few times. The rearrangement joins TRBV5-1 to TRBJ2-2, with D perhaps matching TRBD1 (5 bases). V gave up 0 bases and J gave up 5 bases, with 11 bases separating them. The CDR3 is 15 residues long. The germline V gene encodes CDR1 SGHRS and CDR2 YFSETQ. CDR3: CASSLGGLRTGELFF. DNA for the CDR3: TGCGCCAGCAGCTTGGGGGGCCTTAGGACCGGGGAGCTGTTTTTT. Full variable domain (outside the CDR3, taken from reference TRBV5-1 and TRBJ2-2): KAGVTQTPRYLIKTRGQQVTLSCSPISGHRSVSWYQQTPGQGLQFLFEYFSETQRNKGNFPGRFSGRQFSNSRSEMNVSTLELGDSALYLCASSLGGLRTGELFFGEGSRLTVL.

The chain has TRBV2 and TRBJ2-7, with D maybe TRBD2 (6 bases). The V gene lost 2 bases and the J gene lost 4 bases, with 21 bases spanning the gap. CDR3 length equals 17 residues. Germline loops: CDR1 SNHLY, CDR2 FYNNEI. The CDR3 region is CASSERDVRERLYEQYF. The DNA of the CDR3 is TGTGCCAGCAGTGAAAGGGATGTACGGGAGCGGTTATACGAGCAGTACTTC.

This clonotype was observed a few times. V gene TRBV2 combines with J gene TRBJ1-4; 7 bases align to TRBD1. Germline V gene lookup returns CDR1 SNHLY and CDR2 FYNNEI. With 2 bases clipped from V and 6 bases from J, the junction kept 9 bases outside the gene matches. The CDR3 is 16 residues long. DNA for the CDR3: TGTGCCAGCAGTGAACTTCGCGGGACAGACTATGAAAAACTGTTTTTT. It yields the protein CASSELRGTDYEKLFF. The full variable domain, its missing parts supplied by reference TRBV2 and TRBJ1-4, is EPEVTQTPSHQVTQMGQEVILRCVPISNHLYFYWYRQILGQKVEFLVSFYNNEISEKSEIFDDQFSVERPDGSNFTLKIRSTKLEDSAMYFCASSELRGTDYEKLFFGSGTQLSVL.

This clonotype was seen many times. This sequence joins TRBV29-1 and TRBJ1-3; D unresolved. Deletions cut 4 bases from V and 0 bases from J, with 10 bases between. CDR1 is SQVTM and CDR2 is ANQGSEA in the germline V gene. CDR3 length equals 14 residues. The CDR3 bases are TGCAGCGTTGTGGTCAAGGACTCTGGAAACACCATATATTTT. Amino acids: CSVVVKDSGNTIYF.

This clonotype was picked up a small number of times. The chain is built from TRBV29-1 and TRBJ2-1, with 9 bases identical to TRBD2. V dropped 7 bases and J dropped 6; count of bases not matched to a gene: 10. CDR3 size: 14 residues. Germline CDR1 SQVTM, CDR2 ANQGSEA. CDR3 in DNA: TGCAGCGCCGGGCGGCTAGCGGGACTCAATGAGCAGTTCTTC. It translates to CSAGRLAGLNEQFF.

This clonotype was counted between two and nine times. The chain carries TRBV5-1 and TRBJ2-4, with D maybe TRBD2 (5 bases). The CDR3 runs 14 residues. With 4 bases removed from V and 4 bases from J, the gap between germline ends came to 12 bases. Germline V gene data show CDR1 as SGHRS and CDR2 as YFSETQ. CDR3 amino acids: CASSPRADKNIQYF. The CDR3 region has the DNA TGCGCCAGCAGCCCCAGAGCGGATAAAAACATTCAGTACTTC. The full variable domain, in which reference TRBV5-1 and TRBJ2-4 provide the parts outside the CDR3, is KAGVTQTPRYLIKTRGQQVTLSCSPISGHRSVSWYQQTPGQGLQFLFEYFSETQRNKGNFPGRFSGRQFSNSRSEMNVSTLELGDSALYLCASSPRADKNIQYFGAGTRLSVL.

This chain joins TRBV7-9 and TRBJ2-5; D may match TRBD1 or TRBD2 (5 bases each). The CDR3 covers 15 residues. Germline V CDR1 and CDR2: SEHNR, FQNEAQ (reference sequence). V was shortened by 5 bases and J by 4 bases, with 17 bases between the two germline ends. The CDR3 is CASSPLEGTRETQYF. CDR3 nucleotide sequence: TGTGCCAGCAGCCCCCTTGAGGGGACGAGAGAGACCCAGTACTTC.

This clonotype showed up just a few times. J is TRBJ2-7 and V is TRBV20-1, with D possibly matching TRBD2 (6 bases). The germline CDR1 and CDR2 sequences are DFQATT and SNEGSKA (reference sequence). The CDR3 extends over 13 amino acids. The V and J ends lost 6 bases and 3 bases respectively, with 15 bases between them. The CDR3 region is CSANRDSDYEQYF. As DNA, the CDR3 is TGCAGTGCCAACCGGGACTCGGACTACGAGCAGTACTTC.

This clonotype was counted many times. The chain employs TRBV29-1 and TRBJ1-1, with D possibly matching TRBD1 (5 bases). Trimming cost V 6 bases and J 1 base, with 15 bases left between them. Germline V gene sequence: CDR1 SQVTM, CDR2 ANQGSEA. The CDR3 covers 14 residues. The CDR3 DNA follows: TGCAGCGTCTCAGGGTGGCAGTCGAACACTGAAGCTTTCTTT. This encodes CSVSGWQSNTEAFF.

The sample holds many counts of this clonotype. The V gene is TRBV15, the J gene TRBJ2-1, with D maybe TRBD2 (6 bases). Germline loops: CDR1 LNHNV, CDR2 YYDKDF (reference sequence). V lost 5 bases and J lost 4, with 15 bases in between. CDR3 length equals 15 residues. In DNA, the CDR3 is TGTGCCACCAGCCCGGTTGGAGGGGCTTACAATGAGCAGTTCTTC. Encoded protein: CATSPVGGAYNEQFF.

Many counts were recorded for this clonotype. This chain connects TRBV5-1 to TRBJ2-5, with 10 bases matching TRBD1. The germline CDR1 and CDR2 sequences are SGHRS and YFSETQ. J gave up 0 bases and V 6 bases, and 5 bases lay outside the gene matches. This CDR3 comprises 15 residues. CDR3 coding DNA: TGCGCCAGCAACGGACAGGGGGAGGACCAAGAGACCCAGTACTTC. It yields the protein CASNGQGEDQETQYF.

This clonotype was detected many times. The V gene is TRBV11-2, the J gene TRBJ2-3; no reliable D call. This CDR3 has 16 amino acids. Trimming shortened V by 1 base and J by 2 bases, and 13 bases separated the two germline ends. The germline V gene encodes CDR1 SGHAT and CDR2 FQNNGV. The CDR3, as DNA: TGTGCCAGCAGCTTAGCCCTAATATGGGCCACAGATACGCAGTATTTT. This sequence encodes CASSLALIWATDTQYF.

Worth noting for this clonotype: This may be a read error: a much more frequent sequence differs by one nucleotide. The chain links TRBV4-2 to TRBJ2-1; a weak D match, TRBD1 (5 bases). CDR3 length: 16 amino acids. Germline V lookup: CDR1 LGHNA, CDR2 YNFKEQ. The CDR3 is CASSQEEGVSYSEQFF. The CDR3 DNA follows: TGTGCCAGCAGCCAAGAGGAAGGGGTCTCCTACAGTGAGCAGTTCTTC.